This entry lists 23 T cell receptor beta chains sequenced from one sample in a study of a mutant IDH1 vaccine in newly diagnosed glioma. Time point denoted: baseline, week 1 (first vaccination visit). Treatment: pre-vaccination baseline after standard-of-care therapy. TCRdb's table, derived via immunoSEQ multiplex PCR, lists solely in-frame clones and lacks some. The top ten hold approximately 4.4% of the sample, which has 70,000 or so clones, around four fifths seen once. The material sequenced was peripheral blood mononuclear cells (PBMCs), taken from a glioma patient treated with radiotherapy, temozolomide or both. Source of these receptors: a woman under 30 with glioma. Some clones in this sample may be carry-over from other donors' samples.

This sequence joins TRBV6-1 and TRBJ1-2, with 7 bases that match TRBD1. Germline trimming cut 4 bases from V and 8 bases from J; bases unmatched to any gene: 7. CDR1 and CDR2 from the germline V gene are MNHNS and SASEGT. CDR3 size: 13 residues. For the CDR3, the DNA is TGTGCCAGCAGTGGCGACAGGGTGGAAGGCTACACCTTC. Its translation is CASSGDRVEGYTF.

This chain links TRBV9 with TRBJ1-4; D ambiguous. This CDR3 contains 13 residues. In germline, CDR1 is SGDLS, CDR2 YYNGEE. V shed 0 bases and J shed 9 bases, with 9 bases lying between them. In nucleotides, the CDR3 is TGTGCCAGCAGCGTAGATGAAGGGAAAAAACTGTTTTTT. As protein: CASSVDEGKKLFF.

The CDR3 DNA sequence: TGTGCCAGTAGTATCATAGCGGGAGGGTTGGGGGAGCAGTACTTC. This codes for CASSIIAGGLGEQYF. The chain links TRBV19 to TRBJ2-7; 11 bases are a match to TRBD2. This CDR3 is built from 15 residues. CDR1 is LNHDA and CDR2 is SQIVND in the germline V gene (reference sequence). The trim removed 3 bases at V and 7 bases at J, leaving 8 bases unmatched.

V is TRBV19 and J is TRBJ1-2, with D unclear. Trimming shortened V by 7 bases and J by 4 bases, and 13 bases separated the two germline ends. Germline V gives CDR1 LNHDA, CDR2 SQIVND (reference sequence). The CDR3 spans 13 residues. CDR3 bases: TGTGCCAGTACCCCTCGACCCCCCTATGGCTACACCTTC. Its translation is CASTPRPPYGYTF.

A word on this clone: The same CDR3 also results from other DNA sequences found in this sample. The V call is TRBV30, the J call TRBJ2-6; 7 bases are a match to TRBD2. Germline V gene lookup returns CDR1 GTSNPN and CDR2 SVGIG (reference sequence). V lost 3 bases to trimming and J lost 0 bases; unmatched junction nucleotides: 2. The CDR3 length is 15 residues. The CDR3 sequence is CAWSGGYSGANVLTF. CDR3 nucleotides: TGTGCCTGGAGCGGGGGGTACTCTGGGGCCAACGTCCTGACTTTC.

This clone has a handful of counts. V usage is TRBV7-9 and J usage is TRBJ1-2, with 10 nucleotides matching TRBD1. The ends lost 5 bases at V and 5 bases at J; junction bases unmatched: 5. Looked up from germline, CDR1 is SEHNR and CDR2 is FQNEAQ (reference sequence). This CDR3 contains 14 residues. The CDR3 protein is CASSPGTGEYGYTF. CDR3 DNA: TGTGCCAGCAGCCCCGGGACAGGGGAGTATGGCTACACCTTC.

The chain employs TRBV19 and TRBJ1-2; D is ambiguous. The CDR3 runs to 11 residues. Germline-derived CDR1 and CDR2 are LNHDA and SQIVND (reference sequence). V gave up 3 bases and J gave up 6 bases, with 5 bases separating them. CDR3 DNA: TGTGCCAGTAGTATCACCGATGGCTACACCTTC. Amino acid sequence: CASSITDGYTF. Full variable domain (rest looked up from reference TRBV19 and TRBJ1-2): DGGITQSPKYLFRKEGQNVTLSCEQNLNHDAMYWYRQDPGQGLRLIYYSQIVNDFQKGDIAEGYSVSREKKESFPLTVTSAQKNPTAFYLCASSITDGYTFGSGTRLTVV.

The V call is TRBV28, the J call TRBJ1-5; D not certain. V dropped 3 bases and J dropped 4 bases, with 16 bases sitting between them. Per the germline V gene, CDR1 is MDHEN and CDR2 is SYDVKM. CDR3 length equals 16 residues. CDR3 sequence: CASSFPPVSLNQPQHF. CDR3 nucleotides: TGTGCCAGCAGTTTCCCCCCGGTGTCCCTAAATCAGCCCCAGCATTTT.

The V and J genes are TRBV6-6 and TRBJ1-1; D gene uncertain. Germline lookup yields CDR1 MNHNY and CDR2 SVGAGI (reference sequence). Trimming took 5 bases from V and 1 from J, leaving 8 bases between them. This CDR3 spans 13 amino acids. CDR3 sequence reads: CASSVDSNTEAFF. DNA for the CDR3: TGTGCCAGCAGTGTGGACTCGAACACTGAAGCTTTCTTT.

This chain connects TRBV19 to TRBJ1-5; D is ambiguous. CDR3 length: 16 residues. The germline CDR1 and CDR2 sequences are LNHDA and SQIVND (reference sequence). V was shortened by 6 bases and J by 2 bases, with 17 bases between the two germline ends. CDR3 sequence: CASRNTGGAGNQPQHF. The CDR3 DNA follows: TGTGCCAGTAGAAACACCGGCGGCGCAGGCAATCAGCCCCAGCATTTT.

This chain links TRBV4-2 with TRBJ2-7; 9 bases fit TRBD2. This CDR3 has 16 residues. The J segment lost 2 bases and the V segment lost 0 bases, leaving 5 bases of the junction unmatched. In germline, CDR1 is LGHNA, CDR2 YNFKEQ. The CDR3 loop reads CASSQDFGGGAYEQYF. The CDR3 DNA sequence: TGTGCCAGCAGCCAAGATTTCGGCGGGGGGGCCTACGAGCAGTACTTC.

V usage is TRBV30 and J usage is TRBJ2-6; TRBD1 is a possible D gene (6 bases). The CDR3 covers 16 residues. Trimming stripped 4 bases from V and 0 bases from J, with 13 bases between. The germline gives CDR1 GTSNPN, CDR2 SVGIG (reference sequence). CDR3 DNA sequence: TGTGCCTGGAACAGGGTGGTCCTCTCTGGGGCCAACGTCCTGACTTTC. It encodes CAWNRVVLSGANVLTF.

This chain joins TRBV7-2 and TRBJ1-2; D remains ambiguous. Germline values: CDR1 SGHTA, CDR2 FQGNSA. Deletions cut 8 bases from V and 6 bases from J, with 16 bases between. The CDR3 length is 13 residues. The CDR3 DNA is TGTGCCAGCTCTTGGCGGGGTAAGGATGGCTACACCTTC. This translates into CASSWRGKDGYTF.

The chain links TRBV10-3 to TRBJ2-1, with D possibly TRBD2 on 6 matching bases. The germline V gene encodes CDR1 ENHRY and CDR2 SYGVKD. Deletions cut 0 bases from V and 7 bases from J, with 16 bases between. There are 16 residues in the CDR3. The CDR3 protein is CAISESSPSENNEQFF. The CDR3 DNA sequence: TGTGCCATCAGTGAGTCTAGCCCTAGCGAGAATAATGAGCAGTTCTTC.

The CDR3 spells CASPNQPQHF. As DNA, the CDR3 is TGTGCCAGCCCAAATCAGCCCCAGCATTTT. The chain links TRBV28 to TRBJ1-5; the D is unclear. This CDR3 contains 10 residues. The V end was cut by 8 bases, the J end by 4 bases, with 3 bases between. Per the germline V gene, CDR1 is MDHEN and CDR2 is SYDVKM.

This clone has only a few counts. J is TRBJ1-1 and V is TRBV6-5; 7 bases align to TRBD1. Germline V lookup: CDR1 MNHEY, CDR2 SVGAGI. Trimming at V came to 6 bases and at J to 5 bases, leaving 6 bases not matched to a gene. This CDR3 spans 13 amino acids. The CDR3 nucleotides read TGTGCCAGCAGGTCAACAGGGGTAACTGAAGCTTTCTTT. This gives the protein CASRSTGVTEAFF.

The genes are TRBV7-9 and TRBJ2-7; a possible D gene is TRBD2 (7 bases). The CDR3 is 16 residues long. CDR1 SEHNR and CDR2 FQNEAQ come from the germline V gene (reference sequence). Deletions cut 1 base from V and 1 base from J, with 14 bases between. CDR3 in amino acids: CASSLGGAGVSYEQYF. As DNA, the CDR3 is TGTGCCAGCAGCTTAGGGGGGGCGGGGGTTTCCTACGAGCAGTACTTC.

The chain links TRBV19 to TRBJ2-5; 7 nucleotides line up with TRBD2. Trimming cost V 10 bases and J 5 bases; bases outside gene matches: 7. The CDR3 is 12 residues long. CDR1 is LNHDA and CDR2 is SQIVND in the germline V gene (reference sequence). CDR3: CATGGWGETQYF. DNA of the CDR3: TGTGCCACCGGGGGGTGGGGGGAGACCCAGTACTTC.

V and J are TRBV14 and TRBJ1-1; D perhaps matches TRBD1 (6 bases). Trimming stripped 4 bases from V and 1 base from J, with 19 bases between. The CDR3 has 17 amino acids. Looked up from germline, CDR1 is SGHDN and CDR2 is FVKESK. CDR3 amino acids: CASSPPPRGTWNTEAFF. For the CDR3, the DNA is TGTGCCAGCAGCCCCCCCCCGCGTGGGACATGGAACACTGAAGCTTTCTTT.

The genes are TRBV7-8 and TRBJ2-2, with TRBD1 matching 7 bases. V was clipped by 5 bases and J by 4 bases; unmatched bases: 7. This CDR3 is built from 15 residues. In germline, CDR1 is SGHVS, CDR2 FQNEAQ. The CDR3 nucleotides are TGTGCCAGCAGCCTCCGACAGGGTCCCACCGGGGAGCTGTTTTTT. This encodes CASSLRQGPTGELFF.

J is TRBJ1-2 and V is TRBV19; D gene ambiguous. CDR1 is LNHDA, CDR2 SQIVND, per germline (reference sequence). The CDR3 covers 11 residues. V lost 3 bases and J 1 base, leaving 0 bases between the germline ends. CDR3 coding DNA: TGTGCCAGTAGTATTAACTATGGCTACACCTTC. Translated: CASSINYGYTF.

V is TRBV7-9 and J is TRBJ2-1; D is uncertain. Looked up from germline, CDR1 is SEHNR and CDR2 is FQNEAQ (reference sequence). The CDR3 spans 12 residues. Trimming stripped 3 bases from V and 9 bases from J, with 9 bases between. The CDR3 here is CASSFDLAEQFF. In DNA, the CDR3 is TGTGCCAGCAGCTTTGATCTGGCTGAGCAGTTCTTC.

The V gene is TRBV5-4, the J gene TRBJ1-2; D is undetermined. With 4 bases removed from V and 2 bases from J, the gap between germline ends came to 9 bases. This CDR3 comprises 13 residues. Germline V gives CDR1 SGHNT, CDR2 YYREEE (reference sequence). For the CDR3, the DNA is TGTGCCAGCAGCCCCGGGGAGAACTATGGCTACACCTTC. Amino acids: CASSPGENYGYTF.